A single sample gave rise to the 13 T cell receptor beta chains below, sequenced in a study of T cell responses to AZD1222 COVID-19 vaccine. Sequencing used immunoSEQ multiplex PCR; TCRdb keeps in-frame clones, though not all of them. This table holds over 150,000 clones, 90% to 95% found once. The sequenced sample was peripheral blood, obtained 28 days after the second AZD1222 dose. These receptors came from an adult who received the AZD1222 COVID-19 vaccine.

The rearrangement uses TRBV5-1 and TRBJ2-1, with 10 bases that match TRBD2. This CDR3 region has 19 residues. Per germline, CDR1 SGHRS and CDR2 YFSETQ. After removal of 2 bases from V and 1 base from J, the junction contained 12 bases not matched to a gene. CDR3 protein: CASSLRGGLAPLSYNEQFF. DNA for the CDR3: TGCGCCAGCAGCTTAAGGGGGGGACTAGCGCCCCTTTCCTACAATGAGCAGTTCTTC.

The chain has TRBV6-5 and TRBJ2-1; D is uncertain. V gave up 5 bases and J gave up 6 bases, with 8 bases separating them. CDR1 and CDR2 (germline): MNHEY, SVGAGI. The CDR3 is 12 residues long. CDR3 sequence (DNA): TGTGCCAGCAGTCCTGGTGTCAATGAGCAGTTCTTC. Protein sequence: CASSPGVNEQFF.

CDR3 sequence reads: CASSEWASGKTDTQYF. Written as DNA, the CDR3 is TGCGCCAGCAGTGAGTGGGCTAGCGGAAAGACAGATACGCAGTATTTT. The V and J genes are TRBV10-1 and TRBJ2-3; 7 nucleotides match TRBD2. The CDR3 runs to 16 residues. The V and J ends lost 1 base and 3 bases, in that order; junction bases with no gene match: 7. Per germline, CDR1 WNHNN and CDR2 SYGVQD (reference sequence).

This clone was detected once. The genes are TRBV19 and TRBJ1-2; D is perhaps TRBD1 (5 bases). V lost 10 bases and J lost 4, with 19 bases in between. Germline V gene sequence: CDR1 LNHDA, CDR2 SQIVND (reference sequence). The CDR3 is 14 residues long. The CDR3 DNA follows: TGTGCCACTCACCCGGGGATGGGGGGCTATGGCTACACCTTC. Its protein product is CATHPGMGGYGYTF.

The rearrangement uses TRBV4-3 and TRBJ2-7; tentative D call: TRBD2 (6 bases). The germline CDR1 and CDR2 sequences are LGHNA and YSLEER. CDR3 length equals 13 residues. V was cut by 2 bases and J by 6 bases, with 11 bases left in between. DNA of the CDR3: TGCGCCAGCAGCCAAACTTACGGGGGCGAGCAGTACTTC. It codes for CASSQTYGGEQYF.

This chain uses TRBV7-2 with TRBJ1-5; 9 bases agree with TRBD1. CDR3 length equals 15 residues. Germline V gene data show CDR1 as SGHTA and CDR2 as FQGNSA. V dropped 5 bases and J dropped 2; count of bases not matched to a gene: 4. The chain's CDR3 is CASSLWTGGNQPQHF. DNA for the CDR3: TGTGCCAGCAGCCTCTGGACAGGGGGCAATCAGCCCCAGCATTTT.

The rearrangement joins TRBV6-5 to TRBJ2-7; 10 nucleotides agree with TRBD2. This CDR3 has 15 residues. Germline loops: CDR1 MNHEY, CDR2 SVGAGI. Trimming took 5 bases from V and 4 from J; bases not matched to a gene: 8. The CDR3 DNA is TGTGCCAGCAGTCCTGGACTAGCGGTGTTATACGAGCAGTACTTC. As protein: CASSPGLAVLYEQYF.

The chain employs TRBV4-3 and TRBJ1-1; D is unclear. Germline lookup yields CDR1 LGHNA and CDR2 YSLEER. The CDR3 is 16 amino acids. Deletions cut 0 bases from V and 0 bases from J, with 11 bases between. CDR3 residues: CASSQDSLYMNTEAFF. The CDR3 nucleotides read TGCGCCAGCAGCCAAGACAGCCTTTACATGAACACTGAAGCTTTCTTT.

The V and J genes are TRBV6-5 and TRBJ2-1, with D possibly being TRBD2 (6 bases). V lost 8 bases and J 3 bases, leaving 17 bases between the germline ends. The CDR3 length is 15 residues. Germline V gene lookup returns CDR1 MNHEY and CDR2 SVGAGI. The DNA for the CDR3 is TGTGCCAGCGGACAAGGGAGGCAGAGCTACAATGAGCAGTTCTTC. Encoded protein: CASGQGRQSYNEQFF.

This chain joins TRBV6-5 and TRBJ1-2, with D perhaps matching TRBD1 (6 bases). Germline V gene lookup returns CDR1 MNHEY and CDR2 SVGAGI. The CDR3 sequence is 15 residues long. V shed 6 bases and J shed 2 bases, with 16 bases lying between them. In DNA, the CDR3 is TGTGCCAGCAGGGGACAAGCATTAGAAAACTATGGCTACACCTTC. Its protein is CASRGQALENYGYTF.

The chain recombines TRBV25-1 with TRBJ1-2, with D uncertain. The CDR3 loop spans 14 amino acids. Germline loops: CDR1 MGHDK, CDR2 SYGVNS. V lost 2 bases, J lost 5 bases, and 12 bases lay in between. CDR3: CASSEVARSYGYTF. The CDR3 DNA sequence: TGTGCCAGCAGTGAAGTGGCCCGATCATATGGCTACACCTTC.

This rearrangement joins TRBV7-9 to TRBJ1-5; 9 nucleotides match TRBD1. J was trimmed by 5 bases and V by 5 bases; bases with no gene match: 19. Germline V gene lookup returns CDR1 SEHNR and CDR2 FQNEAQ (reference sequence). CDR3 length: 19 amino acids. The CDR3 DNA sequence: TGTGCCAGCAGCGGGCAAACAGGGGGCTTTTCCATATTGCATCAGCCCCAGCATTTT. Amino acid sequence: CASSGQTGGFSILHQPQHF.

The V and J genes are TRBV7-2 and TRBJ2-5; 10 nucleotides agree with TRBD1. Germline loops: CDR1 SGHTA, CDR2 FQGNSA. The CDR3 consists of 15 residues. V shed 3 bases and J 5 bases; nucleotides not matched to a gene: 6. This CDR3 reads CASSFDRGRAETQYF. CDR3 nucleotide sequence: TGTGCCAGCAGCTTTGACAGGGGGCGAGCGGAGACCCAGTACTTC.